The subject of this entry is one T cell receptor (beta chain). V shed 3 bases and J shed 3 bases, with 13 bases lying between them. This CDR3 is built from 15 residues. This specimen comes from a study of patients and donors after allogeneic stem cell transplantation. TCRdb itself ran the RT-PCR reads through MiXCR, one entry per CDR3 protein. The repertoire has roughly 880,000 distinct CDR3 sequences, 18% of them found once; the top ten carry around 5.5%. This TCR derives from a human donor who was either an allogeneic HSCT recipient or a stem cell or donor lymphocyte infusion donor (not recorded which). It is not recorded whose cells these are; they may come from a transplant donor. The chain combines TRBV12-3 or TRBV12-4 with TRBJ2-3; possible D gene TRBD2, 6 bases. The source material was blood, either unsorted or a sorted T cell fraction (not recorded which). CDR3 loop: CASSFGGKGTDTQYF. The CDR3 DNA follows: TGTGCCAGCAGTTTTGGCGGGAAGGGTACAGATACGCAGTATTTT.